This entry is about one T cell receptor (beta chain). The antigen remains undetermined. One entry per CDR3 protein, called by TCRdb with MiXCR from the 5' RACE reads. The table includes 300,000 to 350,000 distinct CDR3 sequences, about 14% detected once. This entry comes from a study of CD8 T cells in ankylosing spondylitis. Study-wide findings and caveats: Reactive arthritis synovial fluid and blood previously showed some of these motif variants. Reported data indicate significant enrichment of disease-linked clones within matched ankylosing spondylitis synovial fluid.

This CDR3 comprises 17 residues. The source material was blood, either unsorted or a sorted T cell fraction (not recorded which). The clonotype comes from a male donor with ankylosing spondylitis or in good health (not recorded which). J is TRBJ2-7 and V is TRBV21-1; the D call of TRBD2 is as the table states it, not checked on the DNA. TRBV21-1 is shown as a pseudogene. CDR3 loop: CASSKRSPYSGKDEQYF. DNA of the CDR3: TGTGCCAGCAGCAAAAGGTCCCCTTATAGCGGGAAGGACGAGCAGTACTTC.